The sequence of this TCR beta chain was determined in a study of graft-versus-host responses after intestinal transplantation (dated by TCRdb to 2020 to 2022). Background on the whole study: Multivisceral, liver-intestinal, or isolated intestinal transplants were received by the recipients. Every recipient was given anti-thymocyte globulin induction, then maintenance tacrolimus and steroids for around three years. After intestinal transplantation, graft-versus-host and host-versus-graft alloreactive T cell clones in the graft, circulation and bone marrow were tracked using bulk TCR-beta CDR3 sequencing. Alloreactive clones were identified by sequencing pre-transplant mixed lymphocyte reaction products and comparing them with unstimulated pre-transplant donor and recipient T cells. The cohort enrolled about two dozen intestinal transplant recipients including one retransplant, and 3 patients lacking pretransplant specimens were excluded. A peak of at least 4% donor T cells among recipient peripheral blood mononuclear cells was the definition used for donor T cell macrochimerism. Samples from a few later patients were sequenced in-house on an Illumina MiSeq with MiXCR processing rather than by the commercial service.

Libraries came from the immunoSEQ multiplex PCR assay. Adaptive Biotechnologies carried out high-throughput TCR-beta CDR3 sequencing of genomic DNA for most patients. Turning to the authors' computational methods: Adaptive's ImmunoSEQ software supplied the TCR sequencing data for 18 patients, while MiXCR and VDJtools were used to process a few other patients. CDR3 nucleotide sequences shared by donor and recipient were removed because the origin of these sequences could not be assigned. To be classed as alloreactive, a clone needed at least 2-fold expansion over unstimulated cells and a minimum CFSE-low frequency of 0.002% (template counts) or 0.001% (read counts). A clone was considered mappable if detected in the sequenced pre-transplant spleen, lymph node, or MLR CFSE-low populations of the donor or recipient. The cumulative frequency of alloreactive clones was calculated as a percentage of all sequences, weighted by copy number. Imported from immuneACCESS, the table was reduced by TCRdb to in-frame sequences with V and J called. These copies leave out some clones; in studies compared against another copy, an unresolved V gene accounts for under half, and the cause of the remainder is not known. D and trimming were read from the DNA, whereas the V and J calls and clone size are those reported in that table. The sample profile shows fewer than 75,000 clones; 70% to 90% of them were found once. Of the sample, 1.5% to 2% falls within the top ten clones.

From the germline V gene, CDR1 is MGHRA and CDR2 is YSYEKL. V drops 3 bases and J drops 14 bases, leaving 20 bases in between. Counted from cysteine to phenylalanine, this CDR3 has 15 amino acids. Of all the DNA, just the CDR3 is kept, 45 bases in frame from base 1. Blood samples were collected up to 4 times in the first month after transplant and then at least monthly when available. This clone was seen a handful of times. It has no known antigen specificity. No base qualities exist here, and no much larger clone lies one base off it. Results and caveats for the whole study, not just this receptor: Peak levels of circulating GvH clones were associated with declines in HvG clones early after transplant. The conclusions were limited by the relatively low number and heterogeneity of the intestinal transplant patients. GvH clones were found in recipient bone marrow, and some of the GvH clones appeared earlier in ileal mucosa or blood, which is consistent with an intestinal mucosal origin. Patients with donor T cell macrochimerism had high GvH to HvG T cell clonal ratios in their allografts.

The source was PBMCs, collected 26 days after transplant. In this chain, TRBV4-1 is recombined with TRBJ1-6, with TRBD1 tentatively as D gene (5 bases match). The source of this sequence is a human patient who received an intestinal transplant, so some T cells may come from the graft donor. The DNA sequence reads TGCGCCAGCAGCCACCCCGGGGGAAAGGAAGTCACCCTCCACTTT. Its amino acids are CASSHPGGKEVTLHF.